What follows are 15 T cell receptor beta chains derived from one specimen sequenced in a study of blood T cell repertoires in COVID-19. Some clones are missing from TCRdb's copy, which holds only in-frame ones; the method was immunoSEQ multiplex PCR. In the table there are roughly 230,000 clones, roughly 86% of which are singletons. The specimen sequenced was PBMCs or T cells enriched from blood (not recorded which). Receptors were obtained from a woman aged 30 to 39 with acute COVID-19.

V is TRBV3-1 (or the pseudogene TRBV3-2) and J is TRBJ1-3; D gene ambiguous. Germline values: CDR1 LGHDT, CDR2 YNNKEL (reference sequence). The ends were cut back, 1 base at V and 4 bases at J, with 8 bases in the middle. The CDR3 is 14 residues long. The CDR3 DNA reads as TGTGCCAGCAGCCAAGTCGGTTTCGGAAACACCATATATTTT. Residues: CASSQVGFGNTIYF.

The chain links TRBV11-3 to TRBJ1-5, with 11 nucleotides matching TRBD1. This CDR3 contains 20 residues. Germline V gene data show CDR1 as SGHNT and CDR2 as YENEEA. V shed 3 bases, J shed 6 bases, and the junction held 19 bases outside the gene matches. The CDR3 sequence: CASSFSAGTGGRKNTQPQHF. The CDR3 nucleotides are TGTGCCAGCAGCTTCTCCGCCGGGACAGGGGGACGAAAGAACACTCAGCCCCAGCATTTT.

The genes are TRBV27 and TRBJ2-2, with 8 bases matching TRBD1. Germline assignment: CDR1 MNHEY and CDR2 SMNVEV (reference sequence). The V segment lost 4 bases and the J segment 1 base; nucleotides outside the gene matches: 5. CDR3 size: 16 residues. Written as DNA, the CDR3 is TGTGCCAGCAGTTCCTTAGACAGGGGGAACACCGGGGAGCTGTTTTTT. Translated: CASSSLDRGNTGELFF.

The rearrangement uses TRBV5-6 and TRBJ2-1, with TRBD2 as a possible D gene (7 bases). CDR1 and CDR2 from the germline V gene are SGHDT and YYEEEE. The CDR3 totals 13 residues. V dropped 0 bases and J dropped 16 bases, with 17 bases sitting between them. The CDR3 loop reads CASSLGRGGLIFF. CDR3 coding DNA: TGTGCCAGCAGCTTGGGTAGGGGGGGCCTGATCTTCTTC. Full variable domain (outside the CDR3, taken from reference TRBV5-6 and TRBJ2-1): DAGVTQSPTHLIKTRGQQVTLRCSPKSGHDTVSWYQQALGQGPQFIFQYYEEEERQRGNFPDRFSGHQFPNYSSELNVNALLLGDSALYLCASSLGRGGLIFFGPGTRLTVL.

The chain links TRBV19 to TRBJ1-5; D remains unclear. V was cut by 5 bases and J by 0 bases, with 8 bases left in between. CDR3 length: 14 amino acids. Germline loops: CDR1 LNHDA, CDR2 SQIVND (reference sequence). As DNA, the CDR3 is TGTGCCAGTAGTTTCAGATCTAGCAATCAGCCCCAGCATTTT. Its translation: CASSFRSSNQPQHF.

The genes are TRBV3-1 (or the pseudogene TRBV3-2) and TRBJ1-3; tentatively, D is TRBD1 (6 bases). Per germline, CDR1 LGHDT and CDR2 YNNKEL (reference sequence). The CDR3 loop spans 15 amino acids. V was shortened by 9 bases and J by 0 bases, with 15 bases between the two germline ends. CDR3: CASTRGLSSGNTIYF. In DNA form, the CDR3 reads TGTGCCAGTACCAGGGGCCTAAGCTCTGGAAACACCATATATTTT.

Only one count was recorded for this clone. The sample holds other DNA sequences that translate to the same CDR3. V is TRBV9 and J is TRBJ1-1; the D is unclear. The germline CDR1 and CDR2 sequences are SGDLS and YYNGEE. The V end lost 0 bases, the J end lost 5 bases, and 8 bases lay between the germline ends. This CDR3 is 13 amino acids long. The CDR3 nucleotides are TGTGCCAGCAGCGTAGGTGGTGAGACTGAAGCTTTCTTT. It specifies CASSVGGETEAFF.

V gene TRBV10-1 combines with J gene TRBJ2-7; tentative D call: TRBD1 (6 bases). Deletions cut 5 bases from V and 0 bases from J, with 8 bases between. The length of the CDR3 is 13 residues. Germline CDR1 and CDR2: WNHNN and SYGVQD (reference sequence). In DNA form, the CDR3 reads TGCGCCAGCAGTTGGGACACCTCCTACGAGCAGTACTTC. The encoded protein is CASSWDTSYEQYF.

The chain uses TRBV5-6 and TRBJ2-3, with 7 bases that match TRBD1. V was clipped by 7 bases and J by 6 bases; unmatched bases: 14. This CDR3 contains 15 residues. Germline values: CDR1 SGHDT, CDR2 YYEEEE. In nucleotides, the CDR3 is TGTGCCAGCCTACGTAGACAGGGATTGATGGATACGCAGTATTTT. The encoded protein is CASLRRQGLMDTQYF.

The chain uses TRBV19 and TRBJ2-5, with 9 bases fitting TRBD2. Germline trimming cut 5 bases from V and 1 base from J; bases unmatched to any gene: 14. Germline-derived CDR1 and CDR2 are LNHDA and SQIVND (reference sequence). This CDR3 is 18 amino acids long. CDR3 residues: CASSPPLRGGLIQETQYF. CDR3 bases: TGTGCCAGTAGTCCCCCCCTGCGGGGGGGCCTCATCCAAGAGACCCAGTACTTC.

This chain joins TRBV5-6 and TRBJ2-1; no clear D. The V gene lost 0 bases and the J gene lost 5 bases, with 9 bases spanning the gap. The CDR3 extends over 14 amino acids. Germline loops: CDR1 SGHDT, CDR2 YYEEEE. For the CDR3, the DNA is TGTGCCAGCAGCTTGGTGACGGCGGACAATGAGCAGTTCTTC. This translates into CASSLVTADNEQFF.

The rearrangement links TRBV30 to TRBJ1-2, with a weak D call TRBD1 (6 bases). The CDR3 covers 15 residues. With 4 bases removed from V and 4 bases from J, the gap between germline ends came to 19 bases. The germline CDR1 and CDR2 sequences are GTSNPN and SVGIG (reference sequence). The chain's CDR3 is CAWNSVRGGGYGYTF. The DNA for the CDR3 is TGTGCCTGGAACTCAGTAAGGGGAGGGGGCTATGGCTACACCTTC.

This clone has more than one count but fewer than ten. The chain carries TRBV27 and TRBJ2-7; TRBD2 agrees at 8 bases. CDR1 is MNHEY and CDR2 is SMNVEV in the germline V gene (reference sequence). With 4 bases clipped from V and 2 bases from J, the junction kept 4 bases outside the gene matches. This CDR3 comprises 14 residues. The CDR3 coding sequence is TGTGCCAGCAGTTGGAGCGGGGGCCCCTACGAGCAGTACTTC. The encoded protein is CASSWSGGPYEQYF.

J is TRBJ1-4 and V is TRBV6-5, with a tentative D call TRBD1 (5 bases). Germline V gene sequence: CDR1 MNHEY, CDR2 SVGAGI. The CDR3 is made up of 13 amino acids. Trimming stripped 7 bases from V and 3 bases from J, with 9 bases between. Here the CDR3 DNA reads TGTGCCAGCACCTGGGGCCCTAATGAAAAACTGTTTTTT. Translating gives CASTWGPNEKLFF.

The J gene is TRBJ1-6, the V gene TRBV19; 10 bases map to TRBD1. The germline V gene encodes CDR1 LNHDA and CDR2 SQIVND (reference sequence). Unmatched junction bases numbered 8, after V lost 8 bases and J lost 10 bases. CDR3 length: 14 amino acids. CDR3 loop: CASSDRGLLSPLHF. For the CDR3, the DNA is TGTGCCAGTTCCGACAGGGGGCTTTTGTCACCCCTCCACTTT.